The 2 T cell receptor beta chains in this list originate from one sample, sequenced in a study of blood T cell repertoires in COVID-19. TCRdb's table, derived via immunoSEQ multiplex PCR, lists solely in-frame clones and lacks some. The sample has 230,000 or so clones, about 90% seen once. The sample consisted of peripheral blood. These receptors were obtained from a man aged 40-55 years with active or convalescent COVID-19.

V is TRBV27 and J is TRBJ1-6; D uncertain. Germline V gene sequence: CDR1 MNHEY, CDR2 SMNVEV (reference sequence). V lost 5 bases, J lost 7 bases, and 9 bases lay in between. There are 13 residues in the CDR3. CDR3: CASSVTRNSPLHF. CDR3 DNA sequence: TGTGCCAGCAGTGTAACTCGGAATTCACCCCTCCACTTT.

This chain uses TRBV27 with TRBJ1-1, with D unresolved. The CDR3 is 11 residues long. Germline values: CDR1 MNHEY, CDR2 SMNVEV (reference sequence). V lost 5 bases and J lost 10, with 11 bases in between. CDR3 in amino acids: CASSNGLGAFF. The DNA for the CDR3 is TGTGCCAGCAGTAACGGACTCGGAGCTTTCTTT.